Following are 12 T cell receptor beta chains from one sample sequenced in a study of cytomegalovirus exposure and HLA in healthy donors. The PCR contained 60 Vbeta and 13 Jbeta primers. Profiling relied on immunoSEQ multiplex PCR, and the TCRdb table lists in-frame clones only, not all of them. The table records around 100,000 clones, about 83% of them present only once. Sequenced input: PBMCs. These receptors originate from a female donor in good health and CMV-seropositive.

CDR3: CASSFRQRSSYEQYF. The CDR3 region has the DNA TGTGCCAGCAGCTTTAGGCAGAGGAGCTCCTACGAGCAGTACTTC. The chain uses TRBV5-6 and TRBJ2-7; D unresolved. This CDR3 comprises 15 residues. The V end was cut by 2 bases, the J end by 0 bases, with 12 bases between. Looked up from germline, CDR1 is SGHDT and CDR2 is YYEEEE.

The chain employs TRBV6-1 and TRBJ2-7, with TRBD1 matching 8 bases. This CDR3 has 12 residues. Germline loops: CDR1 MNHNS, CDR2 SASEGT. Germline trimming cut 6 bases from V and 5 bases from J; bases unmatched to any gene: 3. Written as DNA, the CDR3 is TGTGCCAGCAGGGACAGGGTTGACGAGCAGTACTTC. The encoded protein is CASRDRVDEQYF.

This rearrangement joins TRBV4-1 to TRBJ1-2; 9 bases are shared with TRBD1. Losses at the gene ends were 4 bases for V and 8 bases for J; bases not matched to a gene: 11. Per germline, CDR1 MGHRA and CDR2 YSYEKL. The CDR3 contains 15 residues. In DNA, the CDR3 is TGCGCCAGCAGCCTTACCGGGACAGGGCTTCGGGGCTACACCTTC. Its translation: CASSLTGTGLRGYTF.

The chain links TRBV5-1 to TRBJ2-5; TRBD1 agrees at 7 bases. The J call may be wrong; the DNA end is better matched by TRBJ2-7. The CDR3 has 15 residues. The germline CDR1 and CDR2 sequences are SGHRS and YFSETQ. Here the CDR3 DNA reads TGCGCCAGCAGCCGGGACAGCCTGAGCTCCTACGAGCAGTACTTC. As protein: CASSRDSLSSYEQYF.

This CDR3 reads CASSQIDGELFF. The CDR3 bases are TGTGCCAGCAGCCAGATCGATGGAGAACTGTTTTTT. The rearrangement links TRBV7-9 to TRBJ1-4; no clear D. The V gene's germline CDR1 is SEHNR and CDR2 FQNEAQ (reference sequence). V was shortened by 5 bases and J by 12 bases, with 13 bases between the two germline ends. CDR3 length: 12 amino acids.

This chain uses TRBV5-4 with TRBJ1-5; 8 nucleotides match TRBD1. V shed 4 bases and J 6 bases; nucleotides not matched to a gene: 9. The germline V gene has CDR1 SGHNT and CDR2 YYREEE (reference sequence). This CDR3 is built from 15 residues. CDR3 bases: TGTGCCAGCAGCCTTGACAGGGGAAGGGGTCAGCCCCAGCATTTT. Protein product: CASSLDRGRGQPQHF.

The chain is built from TRBV6-1 and TRBJ1-2; 8 bases are a match to TRBD1. With 7 bases clipped from V and 6 bases from J, the junction kept 7 bases outside the gene matches. This CDR3 contains 13 residues. Germline V gives CDR1 MNHNS, CDR2 SASEGT. The CDR3 region is CASITGGEDGYTF. DNA of the CDR3: TGTGCCAGCATCACAGGGGGAGAGGATGGCTACACCTTC.

The CDR3 DNA is TGTGCCAGCAGTAGGGGTCTAGCGGGCCAACGCGAGCAGTACTTC. Protein: CASSRGLAGQREQYF. The rearrangement joins TRBV6-5 to TRBJ2-7; 8 bases align to TRBD2. The CDR3 extends over 15 amino acids. CDR1 MNHEY and CDR2 SVGAGI come from the germline V gene. The trim removed 5 bases at V and 6 bases at J, leaving 12 bases unmatched.

The chain carries TRBV25-1 and TRBJ2-5; the match to TRBD2 covers 7 bases. Germline CDR1 reads MGHDK; CDR2 reads SYGVNS. V was pared by 8 bases and J by 5 bases, with 17 bases of the junction left unmatched. The CDR3 totals 16 residues. The CDR3 nucleotides are TGTGCCAGCTCCCCCCGCGGGGGAGCTCTGTGGGAGACCCAGTACTTC. It codes for CASSPRGGALWETQYF.

The chain couples TRBV19 to TRBJ1-1; 7 positions match TRBD1. Germline CDR1 and CDR2: LNHDA and SQIVND (reference sequence). Trimming cost V 5 bases and J 4 bases; bases outside gene matches: 7. The CDR3 covers 14 residues. The CDR3 bases are TGTGCCAGTAGTCCCCAGACAGGGATCACTGAAGCTTTCTTT. It specifies CASSPQTGITEAFF.

Regarding this clone: One end of the junction fails to match germline, which may point to a read error. The chain recombines TRBV7-9 with TRBJ1-6, with a weak D call TRBD1 (6 bases). Germline assignment: CDR1 SEHNR and CDR2 FQNEAQ (reference sequence). This CDR3 has 14 amino acids. The CDR3 region has the DNA TGTTCCAGCAGCTTAATACAGGGTAATTCACCCCTCCACTTT. Its protein is CSSSLIQGNSPLHF. Drawing the rest from reference TRBV7-9 and TRBJ1-6, the complete variable domain is DTGVSQNPRHKITKRGQNVTFRCDPISEHNRLYWYRQTLGQGPEFLTYFQNEAQLEKSRLLSDRFSAERPKGSFSTLEIQRTEQGDSAMYLCSSSLIQGNSPLHFGNGTRLTVT.

The chain links TRBV27 to TRBJ1-2; 7 bases align to TRBD1. V lost 0 bases to trimming and J lost 4 bases; unmatched junction nucleotides: 5. Germline assignment: CDR1 MNHEY and CDR2 SMNVEV (reference sequence). The CDR3 totals 15 residues. DNA for the CDR3: TGTGCCAGCAGTTTATCGGCAGGGGGAAGCTATGGCTACACCTTC. Its translation: CASSLSAGGSYGYTF.